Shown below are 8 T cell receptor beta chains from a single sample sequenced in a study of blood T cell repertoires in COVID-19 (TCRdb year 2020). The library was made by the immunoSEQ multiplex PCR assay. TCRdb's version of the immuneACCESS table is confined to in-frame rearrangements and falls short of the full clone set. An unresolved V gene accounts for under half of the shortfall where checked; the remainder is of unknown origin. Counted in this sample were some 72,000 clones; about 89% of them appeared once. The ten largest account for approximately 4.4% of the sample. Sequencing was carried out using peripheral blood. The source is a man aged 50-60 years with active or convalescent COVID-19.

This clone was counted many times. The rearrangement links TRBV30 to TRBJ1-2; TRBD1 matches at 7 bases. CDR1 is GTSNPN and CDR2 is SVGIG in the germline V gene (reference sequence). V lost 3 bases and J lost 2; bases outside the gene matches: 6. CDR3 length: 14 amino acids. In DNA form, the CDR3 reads TGTGCCTGGAGGGATGGACAGGCGAACTATGGCTACACCTTC. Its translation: CAWRDGQANYGYTF. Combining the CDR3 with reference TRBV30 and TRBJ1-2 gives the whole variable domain SQTIHQWPATLVQPVGSPLSLECTVEGTSNPNLYWYRQAAGRGLQLLFYSVGIGQISSEVPQNLSASRPQDRQFILSSKKLLLSDSGFYLCAWRDGQANYGYTFGSGTRLTVV.

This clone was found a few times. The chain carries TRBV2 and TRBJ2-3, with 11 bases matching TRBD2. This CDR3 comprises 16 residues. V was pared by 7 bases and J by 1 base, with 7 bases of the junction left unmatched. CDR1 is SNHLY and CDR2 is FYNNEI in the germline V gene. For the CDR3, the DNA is TGTGCCAGCAACTTACTAGCGGGGGTTGGCACAGATACGCAGTATTTT. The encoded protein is CASNLLAGVGTDTQYF.

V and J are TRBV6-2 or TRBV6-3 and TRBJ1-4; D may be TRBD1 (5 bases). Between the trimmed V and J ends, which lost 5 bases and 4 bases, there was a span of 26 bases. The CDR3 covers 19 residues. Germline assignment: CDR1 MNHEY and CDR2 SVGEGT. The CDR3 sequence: CASSNPYQDSGSFNEKLFF. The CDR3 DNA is TGTGCCAGCAGTAACCCCTATCAAGATTCAGGGTCTTTTAATGAAAAACTGTTTTTT.

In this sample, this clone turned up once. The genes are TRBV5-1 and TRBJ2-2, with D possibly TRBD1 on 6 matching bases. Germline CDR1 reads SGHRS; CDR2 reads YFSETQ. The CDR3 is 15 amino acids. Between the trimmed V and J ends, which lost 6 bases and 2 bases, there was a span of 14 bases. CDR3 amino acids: CASTGAQGNTGELFF. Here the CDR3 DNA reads TGCGCCAGCACAGGTGCACAGGGCAACACCGGGGAGCTGTTTTTT.

CDR3 DNA sequence: TGTGCCAGCATCAGGACAGGGGACACTGAAGCTTTCTTT. Protein: CASIRTGDTEAFF. The chain employs TRBV6-6 and TRBJ1-1; 9 bases are a match to TRBD1. CDR3 length: 13 residues. CDR1 is MNHNY and CDR2 is SVGAGI in the germline V gene (reference sequence). V shed 7 bases and J 3 bases; nucleotides not matched to a gene: 3.

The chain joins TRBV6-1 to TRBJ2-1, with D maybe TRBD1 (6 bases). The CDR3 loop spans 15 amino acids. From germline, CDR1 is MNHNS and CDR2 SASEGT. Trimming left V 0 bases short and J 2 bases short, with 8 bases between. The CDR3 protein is CASSEARGPYNEQFF. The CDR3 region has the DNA TGTGCCAGCAGTGAAGCCAGGGGCCCCTACAATGAGCAGTTCTTC.

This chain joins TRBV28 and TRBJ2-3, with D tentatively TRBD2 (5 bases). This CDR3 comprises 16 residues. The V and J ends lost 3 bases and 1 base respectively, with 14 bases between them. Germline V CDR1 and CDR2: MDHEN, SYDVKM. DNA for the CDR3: TGTGCCAGCAGTTTTGCGGGCCCTAGACGCACAGATACGCAGTATTTT. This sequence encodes CASSFAGPRRTDTQYF.

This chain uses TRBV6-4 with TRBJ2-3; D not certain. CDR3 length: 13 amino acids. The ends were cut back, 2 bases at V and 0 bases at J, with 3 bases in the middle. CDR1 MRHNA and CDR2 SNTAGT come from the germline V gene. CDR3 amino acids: CASSDQSTDTQYF. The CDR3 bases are TGTGCCAGCAGTGACCAGAGCACAGATACGCAGTATTTT.